These 26 T cell receptor beta chains came from one sample sequenced in a study of cytomegalovirus exposure and HLA in healthy donors. PCR amplification relied on 60 Vbeta primers (plus 13 Jbeta primers). Assay: immunoSEQ multiplex PCR; the TCRdb copy retains only in-frame clones and omits some. The table shows 150,000 to 200,000 clones, with around 68% occurring only once. The sample comprised PBMCs. All receptors come from a man in his forties or fifties in good health and CMV-seronegative.

The chain uses TRBV7-2 and TRBJ2-7; 7 nucleotides match TRBD1. Unmatched junction bases numbered 12, after V lost 4 bases and J lost 0 bases. CDR3 length equals 17 residues. The germline V gene has CDR1 SGHTA and CDR2 FQGNSA. CDR3 loop: CASSSNRQGLGSYEQYF. The CDR3 region has the DNA TGTGCCAGCAGCTCCAACCGACAGGGCTTAGGCTCCTACGAGCAGTACTTC. Based on the CDR3 plus reference TRBV7-2 and TRBJ2-7, the full variable domain is GAGVSQSPSNKVTEKGKDVELRCDPISGHTALYWYRQSLGQGLEFLIYFQGNSAPDKSGLPSDRFSAERTGGSVSTLTIQRTQQEDSAVYLCASSSNRQGLGSYEQYFGPGTRLTVT.

This clone was recorded only once. The chain carries TRBV11-2 and TRBJ1-6; D is unclear. Trimming removed 1 base from V and 9 bases from J, with 13 bases in between. Germline assignment: CDR1 SGHAT and CDR2 FQNNGV. This CDR3 has 15 amino acids. CDR3 DNA sequence: TGTGCCAGCAGCTTAGGTCTAGTACGAGCTTCACCCCTCCACTTT. As protein: CASSLGLVRASPLHF.

The genes are TRBV9 and TRBJ2-2; 8 bases fit TRBD2. Per the germline V gene, CDR1 is SGDLS and CDR2 is YYNGEE. The trim removed 4 bases at V and 9 bases at J, leaving 11 bases unmatched. This CDR3 is built from 15 residues. This CDR3 is CASSRGGGKDRELFF. CDR3 sequence (DNA): TGTGCCAGCAGCAGAGGCGGGGGGAAGGATCGGGAGCTGTTTTTT.

The table lists this clone with a few counts. The chain links TRBV19 to TRBJ1-5; 7 bases fit TRBD1. Trimming took 4 bases from V and 0 from J; bases not matched to a gene: 3. This CDR3 region has 15 residues. Germline CDR1 and CDR2: LNHDA and SQIVND (reference sequence). The CDR3 spells CASSTGTDSNQPQHF. In nucleotides, the CDR3 is TGTGCCAGTAGTACCGGGACAGATAGCAATCAGCCCCAGCATTTT.

This chain uses TRBV6-5 with TRBJ1-3, with D possibly being TRBD1 (6 bases). The CDR3 has 16 residues. The germline V gene has CDR1 MNHEY and CDR2 SVGAGI. The V gene lost 0 bases and the J gene lost 0 bases, with 9 bases spanning the gap. CDR3 bases: TGTGCCAGCAGTTACTCCCAGGGGAACTCTGGAAACACCATATATTTT. It encodes CASSYSQGNSGNTIYF.

The rearrangement joins TRBV19 to TRBJ2-3; 10 positions match TRBD1. This CDR3 has 15 residues. With V trimmed by 5 bases and J by 4 bases, 6 bases remained unmatched. Germline CDR1 LNHDA, CDR2 SQIVND (reference sequence). This CDR3 is CASSDRQGAADTQYF. The CDR3 bases are TGTGCCAGTAGTGACCGACAGGGGGCTGCAGATACGCAGTATTTT.

Only a few counts were recorded for this clone. The chain employs TRBV27 and TRBJ1-4; 11 positions agree with TRBD1. Germline loops: CDR1 MNHEY, CDR2 SMNVEV (reference sequence). CDR3 size: 15 residues. The J segment lost 7 bases and the V segment lost 3 bases, leaving 4 bases of the junction unmatched. The chain's CDR3 is CASSFWGQGVEKLFF. DNA of the CDR3: TGTGCCAGCAGTTTTTGGGGACAGGGGGTTGAAAAACTGTTTTTT.

The chain links TRBV11-1 to TRBJ2-7; TRBD1 is a possible D gene (6 bases). Germline-derived CDR1 and CDR2 are SGHAT and FQDESV (reference sequence). V was shortened by 1 base and J by 0 bases, with 10 bases between the two germline ends. This CDR3 contains 15 residues. In DNA, the CDR3 is TGTGCCAGCAGCTTAGGCCAGGGGTTCTCCTACGAGCAGTACTTC. Protein: CASSLGQGFSYEQYF.

This clone was recorded a few times. The chain joins TRBV6-1 to TRBJ1-5, with a weak D call TRBD1 (6 bases). The V gene's germline CDR1 is MNHNS and CDR2 SASEGT. This CDR3 has 12 amino acids. Deletions cut 8 bases from V and 9 bases from J, with 14 bases between. The CDR3 spells CASGTGIWPQHF. The CDR3 DNA reads TGTGCCAGCGGTACAGGGATTTGGCCCCAGCATTTT.

This sequence joins TRBV6-1 and TRBJ1-2; TRBD1 agrees at 8 bases. CDR3 size: 12 residues. V dropped 5 bases and J dropped 10; count of bases not matched to a gene: 6. Germline V gives CDR1 MNHNS, CDR2 SASEGT. This CDR3 is CASSTGQGSYTF. CDR3 bases: TGTGCCAGCAGTACCGGACAGGGCTCCTACACCTTC.

The chain couples TRBV9 to TRBJ1-2; the match to TRBD1 covers 12 bases. Trimming removed 3 bases from V and 4 bases from J; junction bases left unmatched: 7. Germline V lookup: CDR1 SGDLS, CDR2 YYNGEE. The length of the CDR3 is 16 residues. CDR3 sequence reads: CASSATGTGGLYGYTF. The DNA of the CDR3 is TGTGCCAGCAGCGCCACCGGGACAGGGGGCCTCTATGGCTACACCTTC.

The chain joins TRBV15 to TRBJ1-4; D perhaps matches TRBD1 (6 bases). Germline assignment: CDR1 LNHNV and CDR2 YYDKDF (reference sequence). This CDR3 has 15 amino acids. V was cut by 1 base and J by 3 bases, with 9 bases left in between. The CDR3 protein is CATSRGAGANEKLFF. CDR3 nucleotide sequence: TGTGCCACCAGCAGAGGGGCAGGGGCTAATGAAAAACTGTTTTTT.

The chain uses TRBV6-6 and TRBJ2-3; 9 bases map to TRBD2. After removal of 4 bases from V and 8 bases from J, the junction contained 13 bases not matched to a gene. CDR1 and CDR2 from the germline V gene are MNHNY and SVGAGI (reference sequence). The CDR3 extends over 16 amino acids. The CDR3 reads CASSFGTSRGSGTQYF. Written as DNA, the CDR3 is TGTGCCAGCAGTTTCGGGACTAGCAGGGGGTCGGGTACGCAGTATTTT.

This chain links TRBV28 with TRBJ2-5, with D unresolved. Germline V gene sequence: CDR1 MDHEN, CDR2 SYDVKM. The V end lost 2 bases, the J end lost 2 bases, and 15 bases lay between the germline ends. The CDR3 extends over 16 amino acids. The chain's CDR3 is CASSLVGAAEQETQYF. CDR3 coding DNA: TGTGCCAGCAGTTTAGTTGGCGCGGCGGAGCAAGAGACCCAGTACTTC.

The chain employs TRBV5-1 and TRBJ2-7; 9 nucleotides agree with TRBD1. The ends lost 4 bases at V and 3 bases at J; junction bases unmatched: 5. The CDR3 is 14 residues long. The V gene's germline CDR1 is SGHRS and CDR2 YFSETQ. CDR3 region: CASSGRDRDYEQYF. CDR3 DNA sequence: TGCGCCAGCAGCGGCCGGGACAGGGACTACGAGCAGTACTTC.

This sequence joins TRBV6-5 and TRBJ2-3, with D unresolved. The CDR3 covers 12 residues. Between the trimmed V and J ends, which lost 6 bases and 2 bases, there was a span of 6 bases. Germline assignment: CDR1 MNHEY and CDR2 SVGAGI. The CDR3 reads CASRSSTDTQYF. CDR3 sequence (DNA): TGTGCCAGCAGATCCTCCACAGATACGCAGTATTTT.

The chain carries TRBV10-1 and TRBJ2-6; 7 bases fit TRBD2. The CDR3 extends over 15 amino acids. Germline-derived CDR1 and CDR2 are WNHNN and SYGVQD (reference sequence). Losses at the gene ends were 4 bases for V and 4 bases for J; bases not matched to a gene: 4. CDR3 in amino acids: CASSVGGTGANVLTF. The CDR3 nucleotides read TGCGCCAGCAGTGTGGGGGGGACGGGGGCCAACGTCCTGACTTTC.

The chain has TRBV10-3 and TRBJ2-3, with TRBD1 matching 8 bases. The CDR3 has 15 amino acids. Per the germline V gene, CDR1 is ENHRY and CDR2 is SYGVKD. V was clipped by 6 bases and J by 2 bases; unmatched bases: 7. CDR3: CAIRDGTGATDTQYF. CDR3 DNA: TGTGCCATCAGGGACGGGACAGGAGCCACAGATACGCAGTATTTT.

This clone came up once. This sequence joins TRBV2 and TRBJ1-4, with D tentatively TRBD1 (6 bases). The CDR3 loop spans 15 amino acids. V shed 5 bases and J shed 0 bases, with 10 bases lying between them. Germline V gives CDR1 SNHLY, CDR2 FYNNEI. CDR3 in DNA: TGTGCCAGCAGTCGGGACAACCCAACTAATGAAAAACTGTTTTTT. Its protein is CASSRDNPTNEKLFF.

This clone was counted between two and nine times. V usage is TRBV4-1 and J usage is TRBJ2-5; the D is unclear. The CDR3 is 14 residues long. The ends were cut back, 1 base at V and 4 bases at J, with 10 bases in the middle. The germline CDR1 and CDR2 sequences are MGHRA and YSYEKL. CDR3 sequence reads: CASSQGTLGETQYF. The CDR3 nucleotides read TGCGCCAGCAGCCAAGGAACCCTAGGAGAGACCCAGTACTTC.

This chain joins TRBV4-1 and TRBJ1-1; 8 nucleotides match TRBD1. Germline V gene data show CDR1 as MGHRA and CDR2 as YSYEKL. This CDR3 is built from 15 residues. V shed 4 bases, J shed 4 bases, and the junction held 8 bases outside the gene matches. CDR3 DNA sequence: TGCGCCAGCAGCCTAGAATCTACAGGGGGCACTGAAGCTTTCTTT. Residues: CASSLESTGGTEAFF.

In this sample, this clone turned up a few times. The chain links TRBV28 to TRBJ1-4; a possible D gene is TRBD1 (5 bases). Trimming removed 0 bases from V and 8 bases from J, with 19 bases in between. This CDR3 is built from 17 residues. Germline assignment: CDR1 MDHEN and CDR2 SYDVKM. DNA of the CDR3: TGTGCCAGCAGTTTATGGGGACTTCGGGTCGGAGGGGAAAAACTGTTTTTT. Translation gives CASSLWGLRVGGEKLFF.

The rearrangement uses TRBV6-5 and TRBJ2-2; 7 bases are shared with TRBD1. V was pared by 10 bases and J by 1 base, with 9 bases of the junction left unmatched. Germline CDR1 reads MNHEY; CDR2 reads SVGAGI. The CDR3 spans 15 residues. CDR3 coding DNA: TGTGCCACAGGGGTCCGACAGGGGAACACCGGGGAGCTGTTTTTT. Translating it yields CATGVRQGNTGELFF.

The chain combines TRBV25-1 with TRBJ1-3; perhaps TRBD1 as D (5 bases). Trimming took 0 bases from V and 16 from J, leaving 16 bases between them. The germline CDR1 and CDR2 sequences are MGHDK and SYGVNS. The CDR3 loop spans 13 amino acids. This chain's CDR3 is CASSEYRDSLRYF. The CDR3 nucleotides read TGTGCCAGCAGTGAATACCGGGACTCCCTCCGGTATTTT.

V and J are TRBV4-1 and TRBJ1-6; weak D call: TRBD1 (6 bases). This CDR3 comprises 17 residues. Germline CDR1 and CDR2: MGHRA and YSYEKL. Trimming cost V 0 bases and J 0 bases, with 9 bases left between them. CDR3 residues: CASSQDTGSSYNSPLHF. The CDR3 DNA sequence: TGCGCCAGCAGCCAAGATACAGGGAGCTCCTATAATTCACCCCTCCACTTT.

The chain recombines TRBV5-6 with TRBJ2-1; 10 bases are shared with TRBD1. CDR1 is SGHDT, CDR2 YYEEEE, per germline. This CDR3 spans 16 amino acids. After removal of 5 bases from V and 6 bases from J, the junction contained 11 bases not matched to a gene. CDR3 sequence reads: CASRDKDRGPANEQFF. CDR3 bases: TGTGCCAGCAGGGATAAAGACAGGGGGCCCGCCAATGAGCAGTTCTTC.